A selection of T cell receptor beta chains follows, all from one sample in a study of metastatic and nonmetastatic thyroid tumors. With MiXCR, TCRdb reprocessed the PCR reads. This sample has about 21,000 clones, with 28% found just once. Sequences were obtained from tumor tissue. The receptor set was obtained from a male donor with papillary thyroid cancer or a benign thyroid nodule (not recorded which). Some clones in this sample may be carry-over from other donors' samples. Each CDR3 is given with its conserved first and last residue.

cdr3_length	v_call	cdr3_aa
9	TRBV30	CAFGTPRNF
13	TRBV3-1	CASSQGHQETQYF
15	TRBV7-9	CASSSGPDLNQPQHF
15	TRBV7-9	CASSNREGVNTEAFF
16	TRBV6-5	CASSFQVEDREETQYF
14	TRBV7-2	CASSPGQGTYGYTF
14	TRBV30	CAWSNPPLDWGYTF
11	TRBV6-1	CASTGLDTQYF
18	TRBV5-1	CASSSTRSGWANTGELFF
14	TRBV6-5	CASSWVRPDSPLHF
15	TRBV5-4	CASSLSLAKYYEQYF
15	TRBV5-6	CASSLAGPRNTEAFF
15	TRBV5-1	CASSFSGELNTEAFF
11	TRBV20-1	CSDVSNYGYTF
15	TRBV28	CASSFIGETGNTIYF
13	TRBV7-2	CASSPGGMNEQFF
15	TRBV3-1	CASSQGRGFNEKLFF
15	TRBV6-1	CASTRSGGTYNEQFF
14	TRBV20-1	CSAEGREGNSPLHF
12	TRBV28	CASSSNLYEQYF
14	TRBV20-1	CSARVKGRNYGYTF
15	TRBV6-1	CASSDPGEWEYGYTF
15	TRBV6-1	CARGRGAVFQETQYF
15	TRBV19	CASSIDWGASYGYTF
13	TRBV2	CASSVGRNYGYTF
15	TRBV11-2	CASSLDSQAFYEQYF
15	TRBV11-2	CASSSGQGGIYGYTF
11	TRBV12-3/TRBV12-4	CASSSQREAFF
14	TRBV19	CASNRERLGQPQHF
13	TRBV5-1	CASSLGTDGGYTF
14	TRBV13	CASSLVASGYEQYF
17	TRBV6-1	CASSEVPTSGSTDTQYF
15	TRBV6-1	CASSVPGGGNQPQHF
15	TRBV2	CASRLGAPSTYEQYF
16	TRBV2	CASSDVGLLNTGELFF
16	TRBV6-1	CASKLGVFPYNSPLHF
13	TRBV27	CASSPFVGNEQFF
16	TRBV4-1	CASSPIIGTVSYEQYF
14	TRBV7-2	CASSPGQSSYEQYF
11	TRBV10-2	CASSEFTEAFF
15	TRBV5-4	CASSSQGAPEEKLFF
17	TRBV4-1	CASSQDFWTRGDHEQFF
12	TRBV20-1	CSATVVFDTQYF
14	TRBV6-1	CASSRGGRNYGYTF
16	TRBV6-2/TRBV6-3	CATRDTGLYSNQPQHF
15	TRBV5-1	CASRSRAGGGTEAFF
12	TRBV2	CASSVAKNIQYF
15	TRBV6-1	CTASGRLIEYNEQFF
14	TRBV6-6	CASSYSPASDTIYF
15	TRBV6-1	CASTRVEPGFLGYTF
17	TRBV7-8	CASSLFTSGVSTDTQYF
11	TRBV20-1	CSASALYGYTF
14	TRBV5-1	CASSSRTGEVEQYF
17	TRBV6-2/TRBV6-3	CASSYSRDYSNTGELFF
13	TRBV12-3/TRBV12-4	CASRAKGGNIQYF
16	TRBV6-1	CASSAMGGFRGDGYTF
14	TRBV6-1	CASRPGQGTVRDTF
14	TRBV6-1	CASSEPRRGYEQYF
13	TRBV27	CASSFGGAYGYTF